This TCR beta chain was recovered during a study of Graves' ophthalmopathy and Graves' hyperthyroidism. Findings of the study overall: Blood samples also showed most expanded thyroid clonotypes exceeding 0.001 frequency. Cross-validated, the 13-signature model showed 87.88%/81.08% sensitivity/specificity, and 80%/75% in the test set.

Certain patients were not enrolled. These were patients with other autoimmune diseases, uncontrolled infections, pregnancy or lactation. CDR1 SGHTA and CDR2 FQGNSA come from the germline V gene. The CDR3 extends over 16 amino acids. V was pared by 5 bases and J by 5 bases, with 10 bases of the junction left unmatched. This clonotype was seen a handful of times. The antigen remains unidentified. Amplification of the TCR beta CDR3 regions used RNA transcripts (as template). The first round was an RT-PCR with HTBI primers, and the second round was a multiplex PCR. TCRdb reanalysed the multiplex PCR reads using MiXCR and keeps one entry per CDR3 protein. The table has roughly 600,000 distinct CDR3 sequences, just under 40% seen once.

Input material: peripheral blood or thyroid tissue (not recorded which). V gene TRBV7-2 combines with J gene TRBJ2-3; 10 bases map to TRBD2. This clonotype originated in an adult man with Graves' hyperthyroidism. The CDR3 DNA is TGTGCCAGCAGCGCAGCTTCTAGCGGGAGACGAGATACGCAGTATTTT. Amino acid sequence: CASSAASSGRRDTQYF.